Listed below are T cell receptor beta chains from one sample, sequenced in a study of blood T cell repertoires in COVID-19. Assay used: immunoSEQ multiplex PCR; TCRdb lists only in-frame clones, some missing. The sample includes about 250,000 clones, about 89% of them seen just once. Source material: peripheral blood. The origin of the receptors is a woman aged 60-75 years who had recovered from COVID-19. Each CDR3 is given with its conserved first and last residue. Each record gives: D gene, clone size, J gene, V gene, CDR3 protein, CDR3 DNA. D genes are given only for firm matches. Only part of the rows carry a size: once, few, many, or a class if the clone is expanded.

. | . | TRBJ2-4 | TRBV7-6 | CASSSGNIQYF | TGTGCCAGCAGCTCGGGAAACATTCAGTACTTC
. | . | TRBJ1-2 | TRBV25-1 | CASSMDWGDGYTF | TGTGCCAGCAGTATGGATTGGGGAGATGGCTACACCTTC
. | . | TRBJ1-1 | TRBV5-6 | CASSRVVGGTEAFF | TGTGCCAGCAGCCGCGTCGTAGGGGGCACTGAAGCTTTCTTT
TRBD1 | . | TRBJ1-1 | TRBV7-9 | CASSLLTGGNTEAFF | TGTGCCAGCAGCTTATTAACAGGGGGGAACACTGAAGCTTTCTTT
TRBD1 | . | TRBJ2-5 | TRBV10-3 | CAISGTGRETQYF | TGTGCCATCAGTGGGACAGGGAGGGAGACCCAGTACTTC
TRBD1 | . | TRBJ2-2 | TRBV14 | CASSQYRGSHTGELFF | TGTGCCAGCAGCCAATACAGGGGTTCGCACACCGGGGAGCTGTTTTTT
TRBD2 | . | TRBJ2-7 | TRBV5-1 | CASSLAGGISYEQYF | TGCGCCAGCAGTCTAGCGGGGGGGATATCCTACGAGCAGTACTTC
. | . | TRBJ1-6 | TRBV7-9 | CASSAGTVDNSPLHF | TGTGCCAGCAGCGCAGGGACTGTGGATAATTCACCCCTCCACTTT
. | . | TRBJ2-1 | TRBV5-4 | CASSFVQNEQFF | TGTGCCAGCAGCTTTGTTCAAAATGAGCAGTTCTTC
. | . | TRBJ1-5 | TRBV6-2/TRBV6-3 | CASSYGPATGNQPQHF | TGTGCCAGCAGTTACGGGCCAGCTACGGGCAATCAGCCCCAGCATTTT
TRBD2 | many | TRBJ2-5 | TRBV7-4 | CASSPEAGGPQETQYF | TGTGCCAGCAGCCCCGAAGCGGGGGGGCCTCAAGAGACCCAGTACTTC
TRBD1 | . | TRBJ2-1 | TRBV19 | CASSIRGTGGNEQFF | TGTGCCAGTAGTATAAGAGGGACAGGGGGCAATGAGCAGTTCTTC
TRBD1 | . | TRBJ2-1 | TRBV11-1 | CASSSDREQFF | TGTGCCAGCAGCTCGGACAGGGAGCAGTTCTTC
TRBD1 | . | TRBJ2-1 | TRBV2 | CASRLGGSSNEQFF | TGTGCCAGCAGGCTAGGGGGCAGTAGCAATGAGCAGTTCTTC
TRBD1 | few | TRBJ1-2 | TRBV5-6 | CASSLVQGALGYTF | TGTGCCAGCAGCTTGGTACAGGGGGCCTTGGGCTACACCTTC
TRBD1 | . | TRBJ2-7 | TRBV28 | CASSSPGTGFSYEQYF | TGTGCCAGCAGTTCCCCCGGGACAGGGTTCTCCTACGAGCAGTACTTC
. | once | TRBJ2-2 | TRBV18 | CASSPTVGANTGELFF | TGTGCCAGCTCACCAACGGTAGGGGCGAACACCGGGGAGCTGTTTTTT
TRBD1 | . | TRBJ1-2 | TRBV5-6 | CASSDGTGDASRSYGYTF | TGTGCCAGCAGCGATGGGACAGGGGACGCCTCCCGCTCCTACGGCTACACCTTC